These 2 T cell receptor beta chains were sequenced from one sample in a study of blood T cell repertoires in COVID-19. Measured with immunoSEQ multiplex PCR; TCRdb has only the in-frame clones, and not every one. Among about 330,000 clones listed, 92% were seen once. The sample was PBMCs or T cells enriched from blood (not recorded which). The receptors derive from a young woman who had recovered from COVID-19.

V usage is TRBV5-1 and J usage is TRBJ2-5, with D tentatively TRBD2 (6 bases). Germline CDR1 SGHRS, CDR2 YFSETQ. Trimming pared 4 bases from V and 4 bases from J, leaving 11 bases between. The CDR3 is 13 residues long. CDR3 coding DNA: TGCGCCAGCAGCGGAGGGCGGCCAGAGACCCAGTACTTC. Its translation is CASSGGRPETQYF.

CDR3 nucleotide sequence: TGTGCCAGCAGTGAGATCGGGAGTCAGAACACTGAAGCTTTCTTT. This encodes CASSEIGSQNTEAFF. This chain connects TRBV2 to TRBJ1-1; D is unresolved. CDR3 length: 15 amino acids. Germline CDR1 reads SNHLY; CDR2 reads FYNNEI. The V gene lost 3 bases and the J gene lost 1 base, with 12 bases spanning the gap.